These 32 T cell receptor beta chains were all obtained from the same sample, sequenced in a study of radiotherapy plus CTLA-4 blockade in lung cancer listed by TCRdb under 2018. Library method: the immunoSEQ multiplex PCR assay. Here the immuneACCESS table is served through TCRdb, limited to in-frame sequences with V and J called. Missing clones are a known gap in these copies; in checked studies unresolved V genes cover under half, and the rest lacks a known reason. The sample data list some 94,000 clones, and roughly 80% of these were observed just once. The ten largest clones add up to about a quarter of the sample. The sequencing here drew on peripheral blood, taken from a patient treated with radiotherapy plus ipilimumab. The receptor source for this set is a human donor with non-small cell lung cancer that progressed on radiotherapy plus ipilimumab.

The rearrangement uses TRBV29-1 and TRBJ2-4, with D uncertain. This CDR3 is 12 amino acids long. Trimming left V 5 bases short and J 4 bases short, with 9 bases between. Germline V gene lookup returns CDR1 SQVTM and CDR2 ANQGSEA. This CDR3 reads CSVQPGKNIQYF. CDR3 DNA sequence: TGCAGCGTTCAGCCTGGGAAAAACATTCAGTACTTC.

The rearrangement joins TRBV6-1 to TRBJ2-7; D possibly corresponds to TRBD1 (5 bases). The V gene's germline CDR1 is MNHNS and CDR2 SASEGT. This CDR3 has 15 amino acids. Trimming pared 2 bases from V and 2 bases from J, leaving 13 bases between. The CDR3 loop reads CASSEKGYATYEQYF. The CDR3 DNA sequence: TGTGCCAGCAGTGAAAAGGGGTACGCTACCTACGAGCAGTACTTC.

The gene calls are TRBV9 and TRBJ2-5; tentative D call: TRBD2 (6 bases). V dropped 1 base and J dropped 7 bases, with 20 bases sitting between them. CDR1 and CDR2 from the germline V gene are SGDLS and YYNGEE. The CDR3 spans 16 residues. The CDR3 nucleotides read TGTGCCAGCAGCGTATCGAGTTGGGAGGAGCTCGGGACCCAGTACTTC. As protein: CASSVSSWEELGTQYF.

The CDR3 DNA sequence: TGTGCCAGCAGCGTCAGGGAATATGAGCAGTTCTTC. This gives the protein CASSVREYEQFF. The V and J genes are TRBV9 and TRBJ2-1; perhaps TRBD1 as D (5 bases). V lost 2 bases, J lost 8 bases, and 8 bases lay in between. CDR1 is SGDLS and CDR2 is YYNGEE in the germline V gene. The CDR3 covers 12 residues.

This chain links TRBV6-6 with TRBJ2-5, with D perhaps matching TRBD1 (5 bases). The CDR3 length is 14 residues. Germline V lookup: CDR1 MNHNY, CDR2 SVGAGI (reference sequence). Between the trimmed V and J ends, which lost 6 bases and 1 base, there was a span of 12 bases. As DNA, the CDR3 is TGTGCCAGCAGCAGGGTCTTCTCCCAAGAGACCCAGTACTTC. Translation: CASSRVFSQETQYF.

The chain couples TRBV6-6 to TRBJ1-2, with D uncertain. This CDR3 comprises 14 residues. The V end lost 6 bases, the J end lost 3 bases, and 14 bases lay between the germline ends. Looked up from germline, CDR1 is MNHNY and CDR2 is SVGAGI (reference sequence). Written as DNA, the CDR3 is TGTGCCAGCAGAGTACCGACCATTTACTATGGCTACACCTTC. Protein: CASRVPTIYYGYTF.

This chain uses TRBV2 with TRBJ2-1; D gene uncertain. V shed 3 bases and J shed 15 bases, with 12 bases lying between them. The CDR3 has 11 residues. Germline values: CDR1 SNHLY, CDR2 FYNNEI. In DNA form, the CDR3 reads TGTGCCAGCAGTGACGCCCGAGCTCTGTTCTTC. Amino acids: CASSDARALFF. The full variable domain, in which reference TRBV2 and TRBJ2-1 provide the parts outside the CDR3, is EPEVTQTPSHQVTQMGQEVILRCVPISNHLYFYWYRQILGQKVEFLVSFYNNEISEKSEIFDDQFSVERPDGSNFTLKIRSTKLEDSAMYFCASSDARALFFGPGTRLTVL.

The chain recombines TRBV7-3 with TRBJ2-3; possibly TRBD2 for D (5 bases). The CDR3 loop spans 13 amino acids. Per germline, CDR1 SGHTA and CDR2 FQGTGA. Trimming removed 5 bases at V and 6 bases at J, with 12 bases between. The CDR3 loop is CASSRTLLDTQYF. The CDR3 region has the DNA TGTGCCAGCAGCCGGACTTTACTGGATACGCAGTATTTT.

This sequence joins TRBV15 and TRBJ2-7; 8 positions agree with TRBD2. After removal of 8 bases from V and 2 bases from J, the junction contained 8 bases not matched to a gene. The CDR3 totals 14 residues. The V gene's germline CDR1 is LNHNV and CDR2 YYDKDF (reference sequence). The CDR3 bases are TGTGCCACCGCTAGAGCGGGAGTGGCCTACGAGCAGTACTTC. Translated: CATARAGVAYEQYF.

J is TRBJ2-1 and V is TRBV25-1; D not certain. Trimming removed 7 bases from V and 5 bases from J, with 6 bases in between. The germline gives CDR1 MGHDK, CDR2 SYGVNS. This CDR3 spans 11 amino acids. The CDR3 region has the DNA TGTGCCAGCAATCGGAACAATGAGCAGTTCTTC. Its protein is CASNRNNEQFF.

This clone was found once. CDR3 amino acids: CASRHDRVTEAFF. CDR3 sequence (DNA): TGTGCCAGCAGACACGACAGGGTAACTGAAGCTTTCTTT. V gene TRBV2 combines with J gene TRBJ1-1, with TRBD1 matching 7 bases. Germline V gene lookup returns CDR1 SNHLY and CDR2 FYNNEI. This CDR3 comprises 13 residues. J gave up 5 bases and V 6 bases, and 6 bases lay outside the gene matches.

The V and J genes are TRBV30 and TRBJ1-3; a possible D gene is TRBD1 (5 bases). The CDR3 runs 17 residues. Germline CDR1 and CDR2: GTSNPN and SVGIG (reference sequence). V was trimmed by 0 bases and J by 8 bases, leaving 23 bases between them. The CDR3 loop is CAWSVTWGSASEDTIYF. The DNA for the CDR3 is TGTGCCTGGAGTGTGACGTGGGGCAGCGCCTCAGAGGACACCATATATTTT.

J is TRBJ1-1 and V is TRBV7-9, with 9 bases matching TRBD1. The ends lost 6 bases at V and 4 bases at J; junction bases unmatched: 3. The germline V gene has CDR1 SEHNR and CDR2 FQNEAQ (reference sequence). The CDR3 has 13 residues. Here the CDR3 DNA reads TGTGCCAGCAGAACACAGGGGGCCACTGAAGCTTTCTTT. It is translated as CASRTQGATEAFF. The variable domain in full, completed from reference TRBV7-9 and TRBJ1-1, reads DTGVSQNPRHKITKRGQNVTFRCDPISEHNRLYWYRQTLGQGPEFLTYFQNEAQLEKSRLLSDRFSAERPKGSFSTLEIQRTEQGDSAMYLCASRTQGATEAFFGQGTRLTVV.

The table lists this clone with a count of one. The V gene is TRBV7-6, the J gene TRBJ1-5; D is unclear. Germline CDR1 SGHVS, CDR2 FNYEAQ. The CDR3 runs 13 residues. Trimming shortened V by 2 bases and J by 6 bases, and 8 bases separated the two germline ends. In DNA form, the CDR3 reads TGTGCCAGCAGCTTAACTCGGGTTCAGCCCCAGCATTTT. It is translated as CASSLTRVQPQHF.

The chain uses TRBV4-2 and TRBJ2-3; D not resolved. Germline values: CDR1 LGHNA, CDR2 YNFKEQ. The CDR3 is made up of 15 amino acids. Trimming took 3 bases from V and 0 from J, leaving 10 bases between them. The CDR3 loop reads CASSQDGTSTDTQYF. CDR3 bases: TGTGCCAGCAGCCAGGACGGCACTAGCACAGATACGCAGTATTTT.

This rearrangement joins TRBV5-5 to TRBJ2-7; 9 bases are shared with TRBD1. The V segment lost 3 bases and the J segment 0 bases; nucleotides outside the gene matches: 7. The CDR3 is 16 amino acids. Germline V CDR1 and CDR2: SGHKS, YYEKEE (reference sequence). CDR3 in amino acids: CASSSRGTGSSYEQYF. Here the CDR3 DNA reads TGTGCCAGCAGCTCGAGAGGGACAGGGAGCTCCTACGAGCAGTACTTC.

This chain links TRBV14 with TRBJ2-1; D remains unclear. Germline CDR1 is SGHDN and CDR2 is FVKESK. V was pared by 3 bases and J by 2 bases, with 8 bases between. The CDR3 loop spans 14 amino acids. CDR3: CASSHWVAYNEQFF. CDR3 DNA sequence: TGTGCCAGCAGCCATTGGGTGGCCTACAATGAGCAGTTCTTC.

This clone was seen a single time. The chain uses TRBV7-9 and TRBJ1-1; TRBD1 is a possible D gene (5 bases). V gave up 1 base and J gave up 7 bases, with 10 bases separating them. The germline gives CDR1 SEHNR, CDR2 FQNEAQ (reference sequence). This CDR3 spans 13 amino acids. The CDR3 here is CASSLDLGREAFF. In DNA, the CDR3 is TGTGCCAGCAGCTTAGACTTGGGGCGTGAAGCTTTCTTT.

This chain joins TRBV5-5 and TRBJ1-2; 10 bases agree with TRBD1. J was trimmed by 4 bases and V by 0 bases; bases with no gene match: 3. The CDR3 consists of 15 residues. The germline gives CDR1 SGHKS, CDR2 YYEKEE (reference sequence). The chain's CDR3 is CASSLAGTGVYGYTF. CDR3 in DNA: TGTGCCAGCAGCTTGGCCGGGACAGGGGTCTATGGCTACACCTTC.

The rearrangement joins TRBV27 to TRBJ1-2; 7 nucleotides line up with TRBD1. Germline CDR1 is MNHEY and CDR2 is SMNVEV (reference sequence). With V trimmed by 6 bases and J by 2 bases, 9 bases remained unmatched. This CDR3 has 15 amino acids. CDR3 in amino acids: CASRELGGGNYGYTF. CDR3 bases: TGTGCCAGCAGAGAGCTAGGAGGGGGCAACTATGGCTACACCTTC.

The V and J genes are TRBV30 and TRBJ2-1; TRBD2 aligns across 8 bases. Germline CDR1 and CDR2: GTSNPN and SVGIG (reference sequence). This CDR3 is built from 14 residues. V was clipped by 1 base and J by 4 bases; unmatched bases: 3. The CDR3 loop reads CAWSEAGVYNEQFF. The CDR3 DNA sequence: TGTGCCTGGAGTGAAGCGGGAGTATACAATGAGCAGTTCTTC.

Written as DNA, the CDR3 is TGTGCCAGCTCACCACCGGTCCCGGTGAACACTGAAGCTTTCTTT. Its protein is CASSPPVPVNTEAFF. The rearrangement joins TRBV18 to TRBJ1-1; D is ambiguous. This CDR3 spans 15 amino acids. Germline CDR1 and CDR2: KGHSH and LQKENI. The V end was cut by 0 bases, the J end by 0 bases, with 8 bases between.

The chain recombines TRBV2 with TRBJ2-7; D uncertain. The CDR3 totals 13 residues. Looked up from germline, CDR1 is SNHLY and CDR2 is FYNNEI. The V end lost 5 bases, the J end lost 6 bases, and 14 bases lay between the germline ends. CDR3 sequence (DNA): TGTGCCAGCAGTACCGGGCCGCTCAGCGAGCAGTACTTC. It is translated as CASSTGPLSEQYF.

CDR3 nucleotide sequence: TGTGCCAGCCTCCGGACTAGCCACAATGAGCAGTTCTTC. Translation: CASLRTSHNEQFF. This chain joins TRBV19 and TRBJ2-1, with 8 bases that match TRBD2. Germline assignment: CDR1 LNHDA and CDR2 SQIVND (reference sequence). V dropped 9 bases and J dropped 5; count of bases not matched to a gene: 6. This CDR3 comprises 13 residues.

V and J are TRBV4-2 and TRBJ2-7, with 8 bases matching TRBD1. This CDR3 has 15 residues. From germline, CDR1 is LGHNA and CDR2 YNFKEQ. The junction had 7 bases not matched to a gene; V was cut back by 0 bases and J by 6 bases. The CDR3 DNA follows: TGTGCCAGCAGCCAAGAGGGGACAGGCCTTCTCGAGCAGTACTTC. This translates into CASSQEGTGLLEQYF.

The table lists this clone with a count of one. V usage is TRBV6-4 and J usage is TRBJ2-1, with 10 bases fitting TRBD2. Trimming cost V 8 bases and J 6 bases; bases outside gene matches: 10. This CDR3 comprises 15 residues. Germline V gives CDR1 MRHNA, CDR2 SNTAGT. CDR3 sequence (DNA): TGTGCCAGCGGTCCACTAGCGGGGAGTATCAATGAGCAGTTCTTC. Its protein product is CASGPLAGSINEQFF.

The rearrangement uses TRBV14 and TRBJ2-1; D is perhaps TRBD1 or TRBD2 (5 bases each). The germline V gene encodes CDR1 SGHDN and CDR2 FVKESK. The CDR3 extends over 13 amino acids. Trimming shortened V by 2 bases and J by 7 bases, and 9 bases separated the two germline ends. CDR3 sequence reads: CASSQRGRNEQFF. In DNA form, the CDR3 reads TGTGCCAGCAGCCAACGGGGCAGAAATGAGCAGTTCTTC.

The J gene is TRBJ2-2, the V gene TRBV28, with 7 bases fitting TRBD1. There are 15 residues in the CDR3. V lost 5 bases, J lost 3 bases, and 6 bases stayed unmatched. Germline values: CDR1 MDHEN, CDR2 SYDVKM. In nucleotides, the CDR3 is TGTGCCAGCAGTACCAACAGGGGCTACACCGGGGAGCTGTTTTTT. This codes for CASSTNRGYTGELFF.

This clone occurred once. The rearrangement uses TRBV11-2 and TRBJ2-3, with 13 bases that match TRBD2. Germline lookup yields CDR1 SGHAT and CDR2 FQNNGV. This CDR3 has 16 residues. V lost 4 bases to trimming and J lost 1 base; unmatched junction nucleotides: 2. The CDR3 reads CASSSGLAGGTDTQYF. The CDR3, as DNA: TGTGCCAGCAGCTCCGGACTAGCGGGGGGCACAGATACGCAGTATTTT.

The V gene is TRBV7-2, the J gene TRBJ2-4; 8 bases fit TRBD2. Germline lookup yields CDR1 SGHTA and CDR2 FQGNSA. V was pared by 2 bases and J by 1 base, with 10 bases of the junction left unmatched. This CDR3 region has 18 residues. CDR3 residues: CASSLIREGQHAKNIQYF. CDR3 in DNA: TGTGCCAGCAGCTTAATTCGGGAGGGCCAGCACGCCAAAAACATTCAGTACTTC.

The CDR3 sequence is CATSRVRQANQPQHF. CDR3 coding DNA: TGTGCCACCAGCAGAGTTCGACAGGCCAATCAGCCCCAGCATTTT. The genes are TRBV15 and TRBJ1-5; tentative D call: TRBD1 (6 bases). Trimming removed 1 base at V and 3 bases at J, with 10 bases between. Germline V gives CDR1 LNHNV, CDR2 YYDKDF (reference sequence). The CDR3 has 15 residues.

The chain combines TRBV6-6 with TRBJ2-3, with D possibly being TRBD1 or TRBD2 (5 bases each). Trimming removed 1 base from V and 2 bases from J, with 13 bases in between. The CDR3 runs to 16 residues. Germline-derived CDR1 and CDR2 are MNHNY and SVGAGI (reference sequence). The CDR3 DNA sequence: TGTGCCAGCAGTTACTACTCGGGACGGTTCACAGATACGCAGTATTTT. The encoded protein is CASSYYSGRFTDTQYF.